A single sample is the source of the 14 T cell receptor beta chains below, sequenced in a study of beta chain features in type 1 diabetes. Study-wide results and limits: TCRB CDR3s from Type 1 diabetes patients were moderately but significantly shorter in all four CD4+ subsets.

As every portion of the isolated RNA was reverse transcribed, the sequencing read expressed TCRB transcripts. Method: immunoSEQ multiplex PCR; TCRdb's copy keeps in-frame clones and lacks some. The sample records about 340,000 clones, 13% being singletons. Their antigens remain unidentified. Sequenced input: naive CD4+ T cells from blood. These receptors were obtained from a young woman with type 1 diabetes.

This clone was seen more than once but under ten times. The chain couples TRBV14 to TRBJ2-2, with TRBD1 matching 9 bases. The length of the CDR3 is 15 residues. The germline CDR1 and CDR2 sequences are SGHDN and FVKESK. V shed 4 bases, J shed 6 bases, and the junction held 6 bases outside the gene matches. The CDR3 protein is CASSPRDRVAGELFF. As DNA, the CDR3 is TGTGCCAGCAGCCCTAGGGACAGGGTGGCCGGGGAGCTGTTTTTT.

This clone turned up a few times. The chain carries TRBV28 and TRBJ2-7; possibly TRBD2 for D (6 bases). Trimming removed 3 bases at V and 3 bases at J, with 15 bases between. This CDR3 has 15 residues. Per germline, CDR1 MDHEN and CDR2 SYDVKM. CDR3 in DNA: TGTGCCAGCAGTTTTGTGGGGCGGGGAGTCTACGAGCAGTACTTC. This encodes CASSFVGRGVYEQYF.

The chain employs TRBV2 and TRBJ2-3; TRBD2 aligns across 10 bases. The germline gives CDR1 SNHLY, CDR2 FYNNEI. The CDR3 loop spans 16 amino acids. The junction had 7 bases not matched to a gene; V was cut back by 5 bases and J by 2 bases. The CDR3 DNA reads as TGTGCCAGCAGTAAAGGACTAGCGGCAAACACAGATACGCAGTATTTT. Amino acid sequence: CASSKGLAANTDTQYF.

This clone was counted only a few times. The gene calls are TRBV6-5 and TRBJ1-1; 9 nucleotides align to TRBD1. The germline gives CDR1 MNHEY, CDR2 SVGAGI. The CDR3 is made up of 14 amino acids. Trimming cost V 5 bases and J 1 base; bases outside gene matches: 2. The CDR3 sequence is CASSGGQGNTEAFF. The CDR3 DNA follows: TGTGCCAGCAGTGGGGGACAGGGGAACACTGAAGCTTTCTTT.

The chain carries TRBV4-1 and TRBJ1-4; 7 bases agree with TRBD1. This CDR3 contains 16 residues. The germline V gene encodes CDR1 MGHRA and CDR2 YSYEKL. V shed 4 bases and J 0 bases; nucleotides not matched to a gene: 5. The CDR3 nucleotides read TGCGCCAGCAGCCCCACGGGGACAGCAACTAATGAAAAACTGTTTTTT. This sequence encodes CASSPTGTATNEKLFF.

This chain connects TRBV11-2 to TRBJ1-1, with D perhaps matching TRBD1 (6 bases). The CDR3 sequence is 15 residues long. The V gene lost 6 bases and the J gene lost 2 bases, with 16 bases spanning the gap. From germline, CDR1 is SGHAT and CDR2 FQNNGV. CDR3 region: CASSPGQLVNTEAFF. In nucleotides, the CDR3 is TGTGCCAGCAGTCCAGGACAGTTGGTAAACACTGAAGCTTTCTTT.

The chain is built from TRBV6-6 and TRBJ1-1, with D hard to call. The CDR3 contains 13 residues. The V gene's germline CDR1 is MNHNY and CDR2 SVGAGI (reference sequence). Trimming stripped 7 bases from V and 2 bases from J, with 11 bases between. CDR3 amino acids: CASTFSSNTEAFF. In nucleotides, the CDR3 is TGTGCCAGCACTTTTAGTTCTAACACTGAAGCTTTCTTT.

This chain connects TRBV11-3 to TRBJ2-1, with D maybe TRBD1 (5 bases). Germline values: CDR1 SGHNT, CDR2 YENEEA. V lost 5 bases and J lost 0, with 17 bases in between. This CDR3 has 17 residues. CDR3 coding DNA: TGTGCCAGCAGCCCCTCCCAGGGAAGACCCTCCTACAATGAGCAGTTCTTC. Amino acids: CASSPSQGRPSYNEQFF.

The rearrangement links TRBV6-5 to TRBJ2-1, with a possible D match to TRBD2 (5 bases). The CDR3 loop spans 14 amino acids. The V gene's germline CDR1 is MNHEY and CDR2 SVGAGI. Between the trimmed V and J ends, which lost 1 base and 9 bases, there was a span of 13 bases. CDR3: CASSYFSLASEQFF. CDR3 in DNA: TGTGCCAGCAGTTACTTCTCTCTAGCAAGTGAGCAGTTCTTC.

The rearrangement uses TRBV27 and TRBJ2-1; tentatively, D is TRBD1 (6 bases). V was trimmed by 5 bases and J by 6 bases, leaving 8 bases between them. Germline-derived CDR1 and CDR2 are MNHEY and SMNVEV (reference sequence). The CDR3 covers 12 residues. The DNA for the CDR3 is TGTGCCAGCAGTCCACAGGGCAATGAGCAGTTCTTC. It specifies CASSPQGNEQFF.

This clone was seen a few times. The chain employs TRBV5-1 and TRBJ2-6; D unresolved. CDR1 and CDR2 (germline): SGHRS, YFSETQ. This CDR3 spans 16 amino acids. The V end lost 2 bases, the J end lost 0 bases, and 9 bases lay between the germline ends. Here the CDR3 DNA reads TGCGCCAGCAGCTTCCTCGGTGTCTCTGGGGCCAACGTCCTGACTTTC. This sequence encodes CASSFLGVSGANVLTF.

This clone was found a few times. The chain links TRBV20-1 to TRBJ2-3; no clear D gene. Germline V gene data show CDR1 as DFQATT and CDR2 as SNEGSKA (reference sequence). With 5 bases removed from V and 9 bases from J, the gap between germline ends came to 12 bases. This CDR3 has 11 amino acids. The CDR3 nucleotides read TGCAGTGCTGCCACGAGAGGCACGCAGTATTTT. This encodes CSAATRGTQYF.

This clone turned up a few times. The chain links TRBV7-9 to TRBJ2-1, with TRBD2 identical over 15 bases. V dropped 8 bases and J dropped 8; count of bases not matched to a gene: 7. Germline lookup yields CDR1 SEHNR and CDR2 FQNEAQ (reference sequence). The CDR3 is 15 amino acids. CDR3 nucleotide sequence: TGTGCCAGCCGCTACGGGACTAGCGGGAGGTATGAGCAGTTCTTC. This translates into CASRYGTSGRYEQFF.

The chain joins TRBV29-1 to TRBJ1-1; D gene uncertain. Trimming cost V 8 bases and J 1 base, with 14 bases left between them. The V gene's germline CDR1 is SQVTM and CDR2 ANQGSEA. The CDR3 is made up of 13 amino acids. The CDR3 spells CSYAIQKNTEAFF. CDR3 bases: TGCAGCTACGCCATTCAGAAGAACACTGAAGCTTTCTTT.